This T cell receptor (beta chain) was captured in a study of CD8+ T cells in alopecia areata. Findings and limits, study-wide: Tofacitinib delivered significant drops in scalp clonality and in expanded CD8+ clones among the top 100. Lesional scalp exceeded normal scalp in clonality, especially in alopecia totalis/universalis. Possibly because of HLA-related factors, TCR sharing was less clear across patients than in mice.

Extracted RNA was reverse transcribed, and the resulting cDNA served as sequencing template. Assay used: immunoSEQ multiplex PCR; TCRdb lists only in-frame clones, some missing. The sample lists approximately 210,000 clones, approximately 72% occurring once. Germline CDR1 MGHRA, CDR2 YSYEKL. The CDR3 consists of 18 residues. V shed 0 bases, J shed 2 bases, and the junction held 8 bases outside the gene matches. This clone has only one observation. Its antigen is currently unknown. Sample treatment: oral pan-JAK inhibitor, 5-10 mg twice daily. The sample here was CD4+ T cells sorted from blood, taken around week 42, from a patient treated with tofacitinib. The rearrangement joins TRBV4-1 to TRBJ2-3, with 10 bases lining up with TRBD2. The source of this sequence is a human donor with alopecia areata. The CDR3 here is CASSQEEASGGYTDTQYF. The CDR3 DNA reads TGCGCCAGCAGCCAAGAGGAGGCTAGCGGGGGATACACAGATACGCAGTATTTT.